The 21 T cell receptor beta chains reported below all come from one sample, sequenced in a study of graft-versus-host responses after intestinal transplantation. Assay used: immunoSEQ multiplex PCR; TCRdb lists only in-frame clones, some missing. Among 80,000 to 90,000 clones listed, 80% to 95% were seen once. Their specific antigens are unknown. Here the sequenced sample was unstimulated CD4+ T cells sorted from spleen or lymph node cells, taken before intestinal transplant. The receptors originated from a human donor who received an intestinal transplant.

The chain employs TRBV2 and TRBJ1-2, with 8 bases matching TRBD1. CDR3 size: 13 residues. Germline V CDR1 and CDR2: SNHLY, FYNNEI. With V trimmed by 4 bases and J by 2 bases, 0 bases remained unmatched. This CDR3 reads CASSGTGNYGYTF. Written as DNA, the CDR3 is TGTGCCAGCAGTGGGACAGGGAACTATGGCTACACCTTC.

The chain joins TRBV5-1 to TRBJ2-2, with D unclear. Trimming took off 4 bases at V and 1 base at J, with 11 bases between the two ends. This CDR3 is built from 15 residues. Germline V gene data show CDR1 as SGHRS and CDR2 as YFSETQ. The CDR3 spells CASSHPGGNTGELFF. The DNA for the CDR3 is TGCGCCAGCAGCCACCCGGGCGGGAACACCGGGGAGCTGTTTTTT.

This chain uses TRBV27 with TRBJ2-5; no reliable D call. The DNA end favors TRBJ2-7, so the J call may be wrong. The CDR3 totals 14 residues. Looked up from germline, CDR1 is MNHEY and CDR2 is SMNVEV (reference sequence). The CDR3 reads CASSPYPNFYEQYF. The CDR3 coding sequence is TGTGCCAGCAGTCCATATCCAAACTTCTACGAGCAGTACTTC.

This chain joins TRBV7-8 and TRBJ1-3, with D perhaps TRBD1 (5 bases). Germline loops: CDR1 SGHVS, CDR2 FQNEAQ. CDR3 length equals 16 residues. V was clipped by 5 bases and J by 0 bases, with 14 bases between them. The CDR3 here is CASSPREGYSGNTIYF. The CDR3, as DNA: TGTGCCAGCAGCCCCCGTGAGGGGTACTCTGGAAACACCATATATTTT. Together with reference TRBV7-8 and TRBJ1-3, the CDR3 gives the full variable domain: GAGVSQSPRYKVAKRGQDVALRCDPISGHVSLFWYQQALGQGPEFLTYFQNEAQLDKSGLPSDRFFAERPEGSVSTLKIQRTQQEDSAVYLCASSPREGYSGNTIYFGEGSWLTVV.

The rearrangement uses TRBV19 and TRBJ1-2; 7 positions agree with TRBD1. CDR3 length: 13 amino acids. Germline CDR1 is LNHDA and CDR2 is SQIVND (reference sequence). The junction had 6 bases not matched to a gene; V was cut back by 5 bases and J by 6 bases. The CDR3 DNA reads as TGTGCCAGTAGTTACAGGGGCGGGAATGGCTACACCTTC. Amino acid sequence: CASSYRGGNGYTF. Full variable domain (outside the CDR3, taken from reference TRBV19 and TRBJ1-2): DGGITQSPKYLFRKEGQNVTLSCEQNLNHDAMYWYRQDPGQGLRLIYYSQIVNDFQKGDIAEGYSVSREKKESFPLTVTSAQKNPTAFYLCASSYRGGNGYTFGSGTRLTVV.

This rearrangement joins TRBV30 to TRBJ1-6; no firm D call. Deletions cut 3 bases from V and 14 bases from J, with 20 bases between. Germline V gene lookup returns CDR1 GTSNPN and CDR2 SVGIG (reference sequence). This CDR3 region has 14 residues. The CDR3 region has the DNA TGTGCCTGGAGGCATGCTTCCTTGGGTGGGTCCCTCCACTTT. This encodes CAWRHASLGGSLHF.

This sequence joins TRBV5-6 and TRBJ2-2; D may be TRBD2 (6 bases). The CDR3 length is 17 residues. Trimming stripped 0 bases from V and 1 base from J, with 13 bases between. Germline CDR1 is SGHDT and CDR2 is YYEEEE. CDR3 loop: CASSLGIWRENTGELFF. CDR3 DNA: TGTGCCAGCAGCTTGGGTATCTGGCGGGAGAACACCGGGGAGCTGTTTTTT.

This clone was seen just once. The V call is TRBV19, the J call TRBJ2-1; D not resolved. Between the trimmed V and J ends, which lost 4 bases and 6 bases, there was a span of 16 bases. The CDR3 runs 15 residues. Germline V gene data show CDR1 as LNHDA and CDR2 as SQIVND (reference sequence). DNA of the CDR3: TGTGCCAGTAGTACCATCCCCGGAAGGACCAATGAGCAGTTCTTC. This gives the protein CASSTIPGRTNEQFF.

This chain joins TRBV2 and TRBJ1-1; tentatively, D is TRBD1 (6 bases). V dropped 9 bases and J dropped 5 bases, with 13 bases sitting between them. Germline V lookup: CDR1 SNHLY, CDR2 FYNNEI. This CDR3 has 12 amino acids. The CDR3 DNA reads TGTGCCAGGGGGAACAGGGAAACTGAAGCTTTCTTT. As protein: CARGNRETEAFF.

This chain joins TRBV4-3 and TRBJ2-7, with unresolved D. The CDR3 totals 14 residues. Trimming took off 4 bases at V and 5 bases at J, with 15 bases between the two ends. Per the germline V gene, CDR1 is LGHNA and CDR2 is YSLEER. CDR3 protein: CASSRPGPNHEQYF. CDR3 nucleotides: TGCGCCAGCAGCCGTCCAGGCCCCAACCACGAGCAGTACTTC.

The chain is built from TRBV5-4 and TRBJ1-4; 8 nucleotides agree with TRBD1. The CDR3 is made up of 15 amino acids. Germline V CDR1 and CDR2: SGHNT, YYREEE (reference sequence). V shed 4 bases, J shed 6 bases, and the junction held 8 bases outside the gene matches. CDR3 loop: CASSARTGFDEKLFF. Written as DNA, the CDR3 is TGTGCCAGCAGCGCCCGGACAGGGTTCGATGAAAAACTGTTTTTT.

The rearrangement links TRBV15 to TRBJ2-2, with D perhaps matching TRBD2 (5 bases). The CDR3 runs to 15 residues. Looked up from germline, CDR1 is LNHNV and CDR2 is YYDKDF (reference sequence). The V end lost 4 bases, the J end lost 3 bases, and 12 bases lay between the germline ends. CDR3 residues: CATSKRMRDTGELFF. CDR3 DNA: TGTGCCACCAGCAAACGTATGCGGGACACCGGGGAGCTGTTTTTT.

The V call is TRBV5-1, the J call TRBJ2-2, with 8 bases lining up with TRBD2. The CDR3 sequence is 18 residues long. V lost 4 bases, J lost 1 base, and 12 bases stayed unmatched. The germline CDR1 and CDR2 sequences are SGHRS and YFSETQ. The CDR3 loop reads CASSLAPPGGVNTGELFF. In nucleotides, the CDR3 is TGCGCCAGCAGCCTTGCCCCGCCGGGGGGGGTGAACACCGGGGAGCTGTTTTTT.

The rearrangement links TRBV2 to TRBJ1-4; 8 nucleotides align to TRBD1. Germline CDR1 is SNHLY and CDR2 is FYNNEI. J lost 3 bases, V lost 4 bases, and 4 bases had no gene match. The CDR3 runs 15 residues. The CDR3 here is CASSALTGANEKLFF. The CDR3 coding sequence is TGTGCCAGCAGTGCTTTGACAGGGGCTAATGAAAAACTGTTTTTT. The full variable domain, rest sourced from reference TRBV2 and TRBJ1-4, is EPEVTQTPSHQVTQMGQEVILRCVPISNHLYFYWYRQILGQKVEFLVSFYNNEISEKSEIFDDQFSVERPDGSNFTLKIRSTKLEDSAMYFCASSALTGANEKLFFGSGTQLSVL.

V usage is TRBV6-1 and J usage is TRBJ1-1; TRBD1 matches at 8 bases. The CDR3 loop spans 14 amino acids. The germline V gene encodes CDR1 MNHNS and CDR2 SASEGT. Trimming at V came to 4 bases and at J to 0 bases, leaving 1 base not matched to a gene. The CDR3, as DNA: TGTGCCAGCAGTGGGGACAGGATGAACACTGAAGCTTTCTTT. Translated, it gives CASSGDRMNTEAFF.

The CDR3 sequence is CASSASGWAGELFF. As DNA, the CDR3 is TGTGCCAGCAGTGCCAGCGGGTGGGCCGGGGAGCTGTTTTTT. The J gene is TRBJ2-2, the V gene TRBV6-4; TRBD2 might be the D (6 bases). The CDR3 is made up of 14 amino acids. Germline V gives CDR1 MRHNA, CDR2 SNTAGT. V gave up 4 bases and J gave up 6 bases, with 12 bases separating them.

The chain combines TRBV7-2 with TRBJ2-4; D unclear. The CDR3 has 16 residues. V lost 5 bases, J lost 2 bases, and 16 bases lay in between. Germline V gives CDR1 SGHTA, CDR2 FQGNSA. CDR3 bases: TGTGCCAGCAGCCCGCCCGGACGTATTACCAAAAACATTCAGTACTTC. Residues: CASSPPGRITKNIQYF.

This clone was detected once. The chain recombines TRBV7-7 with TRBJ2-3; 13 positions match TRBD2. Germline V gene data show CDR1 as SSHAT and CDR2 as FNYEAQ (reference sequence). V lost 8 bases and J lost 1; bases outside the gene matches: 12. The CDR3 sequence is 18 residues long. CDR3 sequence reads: CASSTGTSGIRGTDTQYF. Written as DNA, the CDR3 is TGTGCCAGCTCCACCGGGACTAGCGGGATTCGGGGCACAGATACGCAGTATTTT.

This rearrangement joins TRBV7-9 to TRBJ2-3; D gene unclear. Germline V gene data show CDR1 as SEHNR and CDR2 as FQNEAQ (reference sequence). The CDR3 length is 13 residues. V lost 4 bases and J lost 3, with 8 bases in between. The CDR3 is CASSSQATDTQYF. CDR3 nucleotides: TGTGCCAGCAGCTCGCAAGCGACAGATACGCAGTATTTT.

Here the CDR3 DNA reads TGCGCCAGCTCCGAGGGGGACAGTCTCAATCAGCCCCAGCATTTT. This sequence encodes CASSEGDSLNQPQHF. This chain uses TRBV10-2 with TRBJ1-5, with 7 bases fitting TRBD1. The CDR3 totals 15 residues. V gave up 8 bases and J gave up 3 bases; unmatched junction bases: 10. CDR1 and CDR2 from the germline V gene are WSHSY and SAAADI.

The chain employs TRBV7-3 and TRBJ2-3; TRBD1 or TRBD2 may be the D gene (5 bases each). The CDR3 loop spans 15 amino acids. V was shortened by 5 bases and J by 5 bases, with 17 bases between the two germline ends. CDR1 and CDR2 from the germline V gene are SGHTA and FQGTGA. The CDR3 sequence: CASSQGGESGDTQYF. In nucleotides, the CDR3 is TGTGCCAGCAGCCAGGGTGGGGAGTCGGGAGATACGCAGTATTTT.